This note documents a single TCR beta chain sequence. Its target is unknown. The source of the sample is a study of vaccination and CD4 T cells after COVID-19. Points from the study as a whole: It was found that, in convalescent patients, 304 of 307 vaccine-specific clones were spike mono-reactive.

Stated treatment: approximately 9-day PBMC culture with coronavirus spike peptide pools or control peptides (ViraFEST assay). Prior SARS-CoV-2 infection was excluded in healthy vaccine recipients by negative nucleocapsid antibodies before and after vaccination. The Oncomine TCR Beta short-read assay was applied to DNA of cultured CD4+ T cells. TCRdb redid the calling of the PCR reads with MiXCR, one entry per CDR3 protein. The sample lists under 20,000 distinct CDR3 sequences, more than 70% occurring once. The CDR3 sequence is 16 residues long. V gave up 0 bases and J gave up 3 bases, with 12 bases separating them. The V gene's germline CDR1 is KGHDR and CDR2 SFDVKD.

This sample comprised CD4+ T cells from blood, cultured in vitro, obtained after SARS-CoV-2 vaccination. This sequence was found in a human donor who received a COVID-19 vaccine. The chain uses TRBV24-1 and TRBJ2-3; TRBD2 might be the D (6 bases). The CDR3 coding sequence is TGTGCCACCAGTGATTTGGTCAGGGAGGCAACAGATACGCAGTATTTT. It yields the protein CATSDLVREATDTQYF.